This TCR beta chain was sequenced for a study of glioma-infiltrating T cells after dendritic cell vaccination. Study outcomes and limitations: Only a small number of patients had complete blood and tumor samples. Higher TCR clonality did not directly relate to longer survival.

TCRB CDR3 was amplified from 2 ug genomic DNA or less. This table comes from immunoSEQ multiplex PCR, and its TCRdb copy is limited to in-frame clones, with some not included. Among about 99,000 clones, approximately 80% were seen once, and the ten largest hold about 5%. This clone was observed a handful of times. Its specificity is unknown. As to time point: after dendritic cell vaccination, including at tumor progression/relapse. Germline-derived CDR1 and CDR2 are MGHRA and YSYEKL. The CDR3 loop spans 17 amino acids. J was trimmed by 5 bases and V by 0 bases; bases with no gene match: 10. This material consisted of blood, taken after dendritic cell vaccination. The receptor was derived from a human donor with glioblastoma. The chain combines TRBV4-1 with TRBJ2-7; 10 bases line up with TRBD1. In DNA form, the CDR3 reads TGCGCCAGCAGCCAAGATCACGCGGACAGGGGGGGCCACGAGCAGTACTTC. Translating gives CASSQDHADRGGHEQYF.